This T cell receptor beta chain was recorded in a study of cytomegalovirus exposure and HLA in healthy donors. 60 Vbeta and 13 Jbeta primers were used in PCR. TCRdb keeps only in-frame clones here, not all; method: immunoSEQ multiplex PCR. The sample consists of 90,000 to 150,000 clones, roughly 9% of them appearing once. Study-level findings and limits: Per a later analysis, 18,000 or so TCR beta sequences showed association with HLA alleles at 0.05 false discovery rate. Earlier analysis yielded a pattern in which most TCR beta V segments were productive about 90% or about 30% of the time. Highly shared variants forming one cluster were likely a sequencing artifact.

This clone showed up just a few times. As yet, its antigen is unknown. The receptor comes from a woman aged 40 to 50 in good health and CMV-seropositive. Source material: PBMCs.

The CDR3 sequence: CAWARTVSYEQYF. CDR3 nucleotide sequence: TGTGCCTGGGCCAGGACAGTCTCCTACGAGCAGTACTTC. J is TRBJ2-7 and V is TRBV30; a weak D match, TRBD1 (6 bases). The V and J ends lost 5 bases and 0 bases respectively, with 11 bases between them. CDR1 GTSNPN and CDR2 SVGIG come from the germline V gene (reference sequence). The CDR3 has 13 amino acids. The full variable domain, its missing parts supplied by reference TRBV30 and TRBJ2-7, is SQTIHQWPATLVQPVGSPLSLECTVEGTSNPNLYWYRQAAGRGLQLLFYSVGIGQISSEVPQNLSASRPQDRQFILSSKKLLLSDSGFYLCAWARTVSYEQYFGPGTRLTVT.